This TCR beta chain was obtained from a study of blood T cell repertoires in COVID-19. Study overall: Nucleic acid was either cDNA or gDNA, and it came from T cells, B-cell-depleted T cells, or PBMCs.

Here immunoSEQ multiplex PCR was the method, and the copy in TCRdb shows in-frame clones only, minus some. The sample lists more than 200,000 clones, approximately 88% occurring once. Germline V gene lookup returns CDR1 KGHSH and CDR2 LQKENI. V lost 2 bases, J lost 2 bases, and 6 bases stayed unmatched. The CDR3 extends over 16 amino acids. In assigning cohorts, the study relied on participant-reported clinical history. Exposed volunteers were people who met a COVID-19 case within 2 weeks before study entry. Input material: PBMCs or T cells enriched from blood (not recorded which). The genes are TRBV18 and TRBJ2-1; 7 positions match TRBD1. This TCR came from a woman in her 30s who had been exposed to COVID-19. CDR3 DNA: TGTGCCAGCTCACCATTTCGGACAGGACCCTACAATGAGCAGTTCTTC. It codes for CASSPFRTGPYNEQFF.